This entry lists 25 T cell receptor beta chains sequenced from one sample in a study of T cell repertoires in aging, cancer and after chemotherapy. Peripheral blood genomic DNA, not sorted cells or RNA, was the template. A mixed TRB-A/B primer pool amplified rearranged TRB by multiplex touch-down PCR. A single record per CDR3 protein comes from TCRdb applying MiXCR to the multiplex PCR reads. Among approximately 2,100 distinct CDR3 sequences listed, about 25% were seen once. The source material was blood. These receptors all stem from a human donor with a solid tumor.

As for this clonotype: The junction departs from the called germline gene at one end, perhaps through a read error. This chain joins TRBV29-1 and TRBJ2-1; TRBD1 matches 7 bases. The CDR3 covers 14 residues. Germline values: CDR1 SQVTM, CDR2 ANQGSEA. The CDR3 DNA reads TGCAGCACCCACCCACAGGGGTCCTACTATGAGCAGTTCTTC. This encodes CSTHPQGSYYEQFF.

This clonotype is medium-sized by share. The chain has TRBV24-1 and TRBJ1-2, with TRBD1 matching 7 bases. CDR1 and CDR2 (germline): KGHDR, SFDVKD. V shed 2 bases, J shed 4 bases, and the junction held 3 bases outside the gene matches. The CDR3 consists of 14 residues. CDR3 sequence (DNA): TGTGCCACCAGTGATTCCGACAGGGCCTATGGCTACACCTTC. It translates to CATSDSDRAYGYTF.

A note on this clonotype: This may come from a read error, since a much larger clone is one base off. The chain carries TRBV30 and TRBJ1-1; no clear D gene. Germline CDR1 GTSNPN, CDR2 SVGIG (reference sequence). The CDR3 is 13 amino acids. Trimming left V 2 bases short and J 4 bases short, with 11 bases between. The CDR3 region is CAWSSSSVTEAFF. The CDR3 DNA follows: TGTGCCTGGAGTTCTTCCTCGGTCACTGAAGCTTTCTTT.

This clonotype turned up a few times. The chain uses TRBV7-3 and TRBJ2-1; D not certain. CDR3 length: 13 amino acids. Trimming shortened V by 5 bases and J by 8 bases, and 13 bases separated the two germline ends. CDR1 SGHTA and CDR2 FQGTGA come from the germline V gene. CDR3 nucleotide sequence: TGTGCCAGCAGCCCTCCGAATGGCGATGAGCAGTTCTTC. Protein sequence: CASSPPNGDEQFF.

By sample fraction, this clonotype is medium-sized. Here the CDR3 reads CASSDSTGAGANVLTF. DNA for the CDR3: TGTGCCAGCAGTGACTCAACGGGCGCTGGGGCCAACGTCCTGACTTTC. The chain links TRBV6-4 to TRBJ2-6; D unresolved. Trimming removed 0 bases at V and 2 bases at J, with 8 bases between. CDR3 length: 16 amino acids. Germline V gene data show CDR1 as MRHNA and CDR2 as SNTAGT.

The CDR3, as DNA: TGCTCTAGGGGGGTAGGTCGGTCCTACGAGCAGTACTTC. Translated, it gives CSRGVGRSYEQYF. The chain is built from TRBV20-1 and TRBJ2-7; D is possibly TRBD1 or TRBD2 (6 bases each). This CDR3 contains 13 residues. Germline CDR1 DFQATT, CDR2 SNEGSKA (reference sequence).

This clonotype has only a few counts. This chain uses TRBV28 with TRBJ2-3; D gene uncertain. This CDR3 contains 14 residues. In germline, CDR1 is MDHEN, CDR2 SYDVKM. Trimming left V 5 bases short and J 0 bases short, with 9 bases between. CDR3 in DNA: TGTGCCAGCAGTCCCCCCGCCAGCACAGATACGCAGTATTTT. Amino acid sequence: CASSPPASTDTQYF.

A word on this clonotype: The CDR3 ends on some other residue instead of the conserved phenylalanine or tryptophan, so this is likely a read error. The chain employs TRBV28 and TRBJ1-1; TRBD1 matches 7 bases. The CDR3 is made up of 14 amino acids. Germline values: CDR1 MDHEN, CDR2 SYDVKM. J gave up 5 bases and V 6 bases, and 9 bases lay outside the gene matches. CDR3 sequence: CASSPPARGTEAFS. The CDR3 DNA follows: TGTGCCAGCAGCCCCCCCGCCAGGGGGACTGAAGCTTTCTCT.

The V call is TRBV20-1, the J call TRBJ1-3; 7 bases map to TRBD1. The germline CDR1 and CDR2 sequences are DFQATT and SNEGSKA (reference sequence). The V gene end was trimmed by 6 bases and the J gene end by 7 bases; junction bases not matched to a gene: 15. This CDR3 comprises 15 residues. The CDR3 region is CSADPGTASSNTIYF. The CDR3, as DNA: TGCAGTGCGGATCCGGGGACAGCTTCCTCCAACACCATATATTTT.

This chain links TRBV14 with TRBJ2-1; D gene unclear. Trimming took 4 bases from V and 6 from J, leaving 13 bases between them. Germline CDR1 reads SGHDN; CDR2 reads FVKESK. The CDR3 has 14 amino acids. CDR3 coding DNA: TGTGCCAGCAGCCGGCAACTCACGGGCAATGAGCAGTTCTTC. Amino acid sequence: CASSRQLTGNEQFF.

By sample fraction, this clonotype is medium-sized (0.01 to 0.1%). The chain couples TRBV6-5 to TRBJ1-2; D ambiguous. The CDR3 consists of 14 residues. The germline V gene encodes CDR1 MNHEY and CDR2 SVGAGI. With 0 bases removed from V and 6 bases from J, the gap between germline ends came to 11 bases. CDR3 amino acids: CASSYSSGQDGYTF. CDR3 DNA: TGTGCCAGCAGTTACTCAAGCGGCCAGGATGGCTACACCTTC.

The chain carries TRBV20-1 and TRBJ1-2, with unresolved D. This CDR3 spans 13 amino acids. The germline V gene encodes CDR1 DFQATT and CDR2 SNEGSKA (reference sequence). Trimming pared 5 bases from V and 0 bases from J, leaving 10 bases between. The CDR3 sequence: CSAYSPANYGYTF. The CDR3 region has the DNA TGCAGTGCTTACAGCCCGGCTAACTATGGCTACACCTTC.

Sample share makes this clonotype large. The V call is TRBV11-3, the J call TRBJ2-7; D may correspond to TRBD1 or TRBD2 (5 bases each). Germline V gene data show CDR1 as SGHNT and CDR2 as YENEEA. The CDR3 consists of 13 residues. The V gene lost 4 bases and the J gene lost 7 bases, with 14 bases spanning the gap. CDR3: CASSSKPGTEQYV. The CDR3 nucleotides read TGTGCCAGCAGCTCTAAGCCTGGGACGGAGCAGTACGTC.

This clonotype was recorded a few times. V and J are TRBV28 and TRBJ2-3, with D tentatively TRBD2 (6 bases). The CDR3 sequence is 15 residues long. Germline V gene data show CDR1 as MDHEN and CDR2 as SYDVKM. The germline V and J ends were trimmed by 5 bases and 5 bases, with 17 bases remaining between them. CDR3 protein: CASSPPGTRVDTQYF. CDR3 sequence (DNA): TGTGCCAGCAGTCCGCCCGGGACTCGCGTAGATACGCAGTATTTT.

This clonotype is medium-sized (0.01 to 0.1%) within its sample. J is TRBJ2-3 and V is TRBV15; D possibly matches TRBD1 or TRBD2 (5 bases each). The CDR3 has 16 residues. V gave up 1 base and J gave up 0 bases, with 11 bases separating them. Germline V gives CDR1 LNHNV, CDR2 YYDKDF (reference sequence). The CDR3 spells CATSRVGRASTDTQYF. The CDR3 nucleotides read TGTGCCACCAGCAGAGTGGGACGGGCAAGCACAGATACGCAGTATTTT.

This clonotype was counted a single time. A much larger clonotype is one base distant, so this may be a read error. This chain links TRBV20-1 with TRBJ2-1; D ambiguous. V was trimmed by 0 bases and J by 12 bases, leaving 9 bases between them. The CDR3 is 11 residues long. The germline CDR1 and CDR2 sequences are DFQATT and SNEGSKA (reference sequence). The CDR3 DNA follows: TGCAGTGCTAGAGATCCATATGGGCAGTTCTTC. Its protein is CSARDPYGQFF.

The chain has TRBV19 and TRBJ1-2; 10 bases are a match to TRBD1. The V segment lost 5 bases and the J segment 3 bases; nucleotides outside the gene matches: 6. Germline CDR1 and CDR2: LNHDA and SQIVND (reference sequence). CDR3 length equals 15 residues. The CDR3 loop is CASSATGGGDYGYTF. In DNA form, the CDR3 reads TGTGCCAGTAGTGCGACAGGGGGCGGCGACTATGGCTACACCTTC.

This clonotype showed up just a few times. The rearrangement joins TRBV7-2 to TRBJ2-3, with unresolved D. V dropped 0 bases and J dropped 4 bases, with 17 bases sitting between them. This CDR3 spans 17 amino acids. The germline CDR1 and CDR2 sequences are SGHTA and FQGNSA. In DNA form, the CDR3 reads TGTGCCAGCAGCTTAGCGCTCCTGCGGTTGTATGCAGATACGCAGTATTTT. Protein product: CASSLALLRLYADTQYF. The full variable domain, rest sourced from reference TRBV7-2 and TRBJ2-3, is GAGVSQSPSNKVTEKGKDVELRCDPISGHTALYWYRQSLGQGLEFLIYFQGNSAPDKSGLPSDRFSAERTGGSVSTLTIQRTQQEDSAVYLCASSLALLRLYADTQYFGPGTRLTVL.

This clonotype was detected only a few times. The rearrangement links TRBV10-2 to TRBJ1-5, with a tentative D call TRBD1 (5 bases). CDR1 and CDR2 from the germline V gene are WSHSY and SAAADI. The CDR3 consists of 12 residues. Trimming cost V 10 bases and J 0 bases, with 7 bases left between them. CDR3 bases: TGCGCCACACAGGATAGCAATCAGCCCCAGCATTTT. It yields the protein CATQDSNQPQHF.

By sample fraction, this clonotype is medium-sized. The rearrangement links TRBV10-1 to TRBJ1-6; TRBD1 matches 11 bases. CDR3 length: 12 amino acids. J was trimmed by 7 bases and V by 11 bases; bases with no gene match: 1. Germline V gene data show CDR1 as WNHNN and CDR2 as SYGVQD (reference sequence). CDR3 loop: CAGQGANSPLHF. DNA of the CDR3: TGCGCCGGACAGGGGGCCAATTCACCCCTCCACTTT.

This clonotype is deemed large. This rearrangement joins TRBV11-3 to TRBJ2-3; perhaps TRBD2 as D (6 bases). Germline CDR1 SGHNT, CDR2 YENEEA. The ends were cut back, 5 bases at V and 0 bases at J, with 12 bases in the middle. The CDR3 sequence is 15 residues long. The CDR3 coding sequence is TGTGCCAGCAGCCCCCGACGGGAGAGCACAGATACGCAGTATTTT. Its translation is CASSPRRESTDTQYF.

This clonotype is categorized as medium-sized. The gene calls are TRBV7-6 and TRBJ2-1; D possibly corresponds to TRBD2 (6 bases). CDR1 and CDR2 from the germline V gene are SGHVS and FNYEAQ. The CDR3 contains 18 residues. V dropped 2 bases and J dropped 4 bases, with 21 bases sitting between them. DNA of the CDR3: TGTGCCAGCAGCTTACAGCCACCGGGAGCGGAGGGTTACAATGAGCAGTTCTTC. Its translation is CASSLQPPGAEGYNEQFF.

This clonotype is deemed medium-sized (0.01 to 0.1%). The CDR3 DNA sequence: TGCGCCAGCAGCTTGAGTTCTGGGGTGTCGGAGACCCAGTACTTC. The encoded protein is CASSLSSGVSETQYF. V and J are TRBV5-1 and TRBJ2-5; D is unclear. Trimming pared 1 base from V and 5 bases from J, leaving 15 bases between. Germline values: CDR1 SGHRS, CDR2 YFSETQ. The length of the CDR3 is 15 residues.

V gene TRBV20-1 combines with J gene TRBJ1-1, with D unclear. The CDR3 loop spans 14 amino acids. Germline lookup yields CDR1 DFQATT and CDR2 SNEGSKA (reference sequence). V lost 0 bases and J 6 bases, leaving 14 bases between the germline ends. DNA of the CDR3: TGCAGTGCTAGAGATCGGGCGGTCACAGCTGAAGCTTTCTTT. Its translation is CSARDRAVTAEAFF.

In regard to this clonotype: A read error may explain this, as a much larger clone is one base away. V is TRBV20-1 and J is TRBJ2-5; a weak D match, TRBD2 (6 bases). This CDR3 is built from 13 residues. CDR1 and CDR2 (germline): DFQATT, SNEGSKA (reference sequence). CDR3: CSAGEVAQETEYF. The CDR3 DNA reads TGCAGTGCAGGGGAGGTTGCCCAAGAGACCGAGTACTTC.